One and the same sample provided the 21 T cell receptor beta chains below, sequenced in a study of shared clonotypes between healthy human individuals. Sequenced by immunoSEQ multiplex PCR; TCRdb stores in-frame clones only, minus some. The data show under 2,500,000 clones, approximately 96% seen once. Input material: naive CD4+ T cells sorted from blood. The subset denotes: CD45RA+ positively selected. The receptors here all came from a man between 18 and 35 years old in good health.

The V gene is TRBV18, the J gene TRBJ1-6; 9 bases line up with TRBD1. V shed 3 bases, J shed 9 bases, and the junction held 6 bases outside the gene matches. The germline gives CDR1 KGHSH, CDR2 LQKENI. This CDR3 is built from 15 residues. CDR3 bases: TGTGCCAGCTCACCTGGGACAGGGTCGGCTTCACCCCTCCACTTT. Translated, it gives CASSPGTGSASPLHF. The full variable domain, completed using reference TRBV18 and TRBJ1-6, is NAGVMQNPRHLVRRRGQEARLRCSPMKGHSHVYWYRQLPEEGLKFMVYLQKENIIDESGMPKERFSAEFPKEGPSILRIQQVVRGDSAAYFCASSPGTGSASPLHFGNGTRLTVT.

This chain connects TRBV28 to TRBJ1-1; no clear D. Trimming took off 5 bases at V and 11 bases at J, with 12 bases between the two ends. The length of the CDR3 is 11 residues. Germline CDR1 MDHEN, CDR2 SYDVKM. The DNA of the CDR3 is TGTGCCAGCAGTGTTTATGCTGGGGCTTTCTTT. Protein: CASSVYAGAFF.

CDR3 DNA: TGCGCCAGCAGCTTGGAGGGAGGAGAAACCGGGGAGCTGTTTTTT. This translates into CASSLEGGETGELFF. The chain employs TRBV5-1 and TRBJ2-2; possible D gene TRBD2, 6 bases. This CDR3 region has 15 residues. Trimming shortened V by 0 bases and J by 5 bases, and 11 bases separated the two germline ends. Germline V CDR1 and CDR2: SGHRS, YFSETQ.

V and J are TRBV30 and TRBJ2-1; 11 bases fit TRBD2. Germline CDR1 reads GTSNPN; CDR2 reads SVGIG (reference sequence). J was trimmed by 9 bases and V by 2 bases; bases with no gene match: 6. CDR3 length: 14 residues. CDR3 bases: TGTGCCTGGAGTCTAGCGGGGGGAGGTGTTGAGCAGTTCTTC. Translation gives CAWSLAGGGVEQFF.

The chain uses TRBV10-3 and TRBJ2-5; possibly TRBD1 for D (6 bases). Trimming took off 6 bases at V and 1 base at J, with 12 bases between the two ends. Germline CDR1 and CDR2: ENHRY and SYGVKD. This CDR3 contains 14 residues. CDR3 DNA sequence: TGTGCCATCAGCCAACAGGGTTCCCAAGAGACCCAGTACTTC. Translated: CAISQQGSQETQYF.

In its sample, this clone was seen once. Here the CDR3 DNA reads TGTGCCAGCAGCTTAGGGCTCCCCCCAGCTACGCAGTATTTT. Translation: CASSLGLPPATQYF. This chain uses TRBV11-3 with TRBJ2-3; no reliable D call. Germline CDR1 reads SGHNT; CDR2 reads YENEEA. The V and J ends lost 1 base and 8 bases respectively, with 13 bases between them. The CDR3 consists of 14 residues. Complete variable domain (other parts from reference TRBV11-3 and TRBJ2-3): EAGVVQSPRYKIIEKKQPVAFWCNPISGHNTLYWYLQNLGQGPELLIRYENEEAVDDSQLPKDRFSAERLKGVDSTLKIQPAELGDSAVYLCASSLGLPPATQYFGPGTRLTVL.

This clone appeared a few times. The chain joins TRBV11-2 to TRBJ2-7; a possible D gene is TRBD1 (7 bases). CDR3 length: 15 amino acids. Germline CDR1 SGHAT, CDR2 FQNNGV. V lost 5 bases to trimming and J lost 2 bases, with 16 bases between them. The CDR3 here is CASSPEGTAAYEQYF. The CDR3 coding sequence is TGTGCCAGCAGCCCGGAGGGGACAGCCGCCTACGAGCAGTACTTC.

This clone was recorded once. V is TRBV5-5 and J is TRBJ1-2; D is uncertain. V gave up 1 base and J gave up 4 bases, with 8 bases separating them. The germline gives CDR1 SGHKS, CDR2 YYEKEE (reference sequence). This CDR3 contains 13 residues. The CDR3 coding sequence is TGTGCCAGCAGCTTGAAGGGCAGCTATGGCTACACCTTC. Its protein product is CASSLKGSYGYTF.

As DNA, the CDR3 is TGTGCCAGCACCCCTTACCGGCTAGCGGGAGCCGAGCAGTACTTC. Protein product: CASTPYRLAGAEQYF. This rearrangement joins TRBV7-2 to TRBJ2-7, with 10 nucleotides matching TRBD2. With 7 bases clipped from V and 6 bases from J, the junction kept 12 bases outside the gene matches. This CDR3 region has 15 residues. Germline loops: CDR1 SGHTA, CDR2 FQGNSA.

This clone was seen only once. This rearrangement joins TRBV2 to TRBJ2-5; 7 nucleotides match TRBD2. The CDR3 spans 14 residues. Germline CDR1 reads SNHLY; CDR2 reads FYNNEI. Germline trimming cut 7 bases from V and 6 bases from J; bases unmatched to any gene: 11. The CDR3 loop is CASMLRETKKTQYF. The CDR3, as DNA: TGTGCCAGCATGCTGCGGGAGACCAAAAAGACCCAGTACTTC.

The J gene is TRBJ2-3, the V gene TRBV6-6, with 7 nucleotides matching TRBD1. V lost 2 bases and J lost 2; bases outside the gene matches: 4. This CDR3 region has 15 residues. CDR1 and CDR2 from the germline V gene are MNHNY and SVGAGI (reference sequence). CDR3 region: CASSYRDRDTDTQYF. The DNA of the CDR3 is TGTGCCAGCAGTTACCGGGACAGAGACACAGATACGCAGTATTTT.

This chain joins TRBV5-5 and TRBJ1-1; no reliable D call. CDR1 and CDR2 (germline): SGHKS, YYEKEE (reference sequence). CDR3 length equals 14 residues. The V and J ends lost 4 bases and 4 bases respectively, with 14 bases between them. The DNA of the CDR3 is TGTGCCAGCAGCCTAGACACGGATGCCACTGAAGCTTTCTTT. As protein: CASSLDTDATEAFF.

The chain is built from TRBV27 and TRBJ1-4; D unresolved. Between the trimmed V and J ends, which lost 6 bases and 2 bases, there was a span of 13 bases. From germline, CDR1 is MNHEY and CDR2 SMNVEV (reference sequence). There are 15 residues in the CDR3. CDR3 region: CASRLPRQTNEKLFF. DNA for the CDR3: TGTGCCAGCAGGCTGCCCCGGCAGACTAATGAAAAACTGTTTTTT.

The rearrangement uses TRBV6-1 and TRBJ2-7, with 9 bases fitting TRBD2. Trimming cost V 3 bases and J 7 bases; bases outside gene matches: 13. Germline lookup yields CDR1 MNHNS and CDR2 SASEGT. CDR3 length: 16 amino acids. CDR3 in DNA: TGTGCCAGCAGTGACCCCGGGACTAGCATCCGGGAGGAGCAGTACTTC. It encodes CASSDPGTSIREEQYF.

J is TRBJ1-6 and V is TRBV7-9; D is undetermined. The V gene's germline CDR1 is SEHNR and CDR2 FQNEAQ (reference sequence). V was cut by 0 bases and J by 5 bases, with 17 bases left in between. The CDR3 has 18 amino acids. The CDR3 here is CASSLATAKGADNSPLHF. CDR3 coding DNA: TGTGCCAGCAGCTTAGCCACGGCAAAGGGTGCGGATAATTCACCCCTCCACTTT.

The gene calls are TRBV19 and TRBJ2-3; D is ambiguous. The CDR3 extends over 14 amino acids. V lost 7 bases and J lost 2, with 13 bases in between. Germline loops: CDR1 LNHDA, CDR2 SQIVND (reference sequence). CDR3 DNA: TGTGCCAGTAACGCTTGGCTCAACACAGATACGCAGTATTTT. This gives the protein CASNAWLNTDTQYF.

This chain links TRBV5-4 with TRBJ1-1; D ambiguous. Trimming shortened V by 1 base and J by 4 bases, and 11 bases separated the two germline ends. Germline CDR1 and CDR2: SGHNT and YYREEE (reference sequence). This CDR3 contains 14 residues. DNA for the CDR3: TGTGCCAGCAGCTTGAGGGCAGGCGGCACTGAAGCTTTCTTT. As protein: CASSLRAGGTEAFF.

CDR3 loop: CASSLARRRDTEAFF. DNA for the CDR3: TGTGCCAGCAGCTTGGCCAGGAGGCGGGACACTGAAGCTTTCTTT. V is TRBV5-4 and J is TRBJ1-1; D gene uncertain. V lost 0 bases to trimming and J lost 3 bases, with 12 bases between them. In germline, CDR1 is SGHNT, CDR2 YYREEE (reference sequence). This CDR3 contains 15 residues. Based on the CDR3 plus reference TRBV5-4 and TRBJ1-1, the full variable domain is ETGVTQSPTHLIKTRGQQVTLRCSSQSGHNTVSWYQQALGQGPQFIFQYYREEENGRGNFPPRFSGLQFPNYSSELNVNALELDDSALYLCASSLARRRDTEAFFGQGTRLTVV.

The genes are TRBV28 and TRBJ1-5; D is unclear. CDR3 length equals 13 residues. Germline CDR1 and CDR2: MDHEN and SYDVKM. V dropped 8 bases and J dropped 1 base, with 9 bases sitting between them. As DNA, the CDR3 is TGTGCCAGCGTTCGGGGAAGCAATCAGCCCCAGCATTTT. Translation gives CASVRGSNQPQHF.

This clone has a handful of counts. The gene calls are TRBV4-1 and TRBJ1-6, with D possibly being TRBD1 (5 bases). This CDR3 comprises 16 residues. CDR1 is MGHRA and CDR2 is YSYEKL in the germline V gene. V was trimmed by 0 bases and J by 7 bases, leaving 13 bases between them. CDR3 in DNA: TGCGCCAGCAGCCAAGAGGTGAGGGCAGGGAATTCACCCCTCCACTTT. Protein: CASSQEVRAGNSPLHF.

J is TRBJ2-1 and V is TRBV18, with 9 bases aligning to TRBD1. V dropped 3 bases and J dropped 9; count of bases not matched to a gene: 12. The length of the CDR3 is 16 residues. The germline CDR1 and CDR2 sequences are KGHSH and LQKENI. For the CDR3, the DNA is TGTGCCAGCTCACCTTCTCGGGACAGGGAAGTAATTGAGCAGTTCTTC. Protein: CASSPSRDREVIEQFF.